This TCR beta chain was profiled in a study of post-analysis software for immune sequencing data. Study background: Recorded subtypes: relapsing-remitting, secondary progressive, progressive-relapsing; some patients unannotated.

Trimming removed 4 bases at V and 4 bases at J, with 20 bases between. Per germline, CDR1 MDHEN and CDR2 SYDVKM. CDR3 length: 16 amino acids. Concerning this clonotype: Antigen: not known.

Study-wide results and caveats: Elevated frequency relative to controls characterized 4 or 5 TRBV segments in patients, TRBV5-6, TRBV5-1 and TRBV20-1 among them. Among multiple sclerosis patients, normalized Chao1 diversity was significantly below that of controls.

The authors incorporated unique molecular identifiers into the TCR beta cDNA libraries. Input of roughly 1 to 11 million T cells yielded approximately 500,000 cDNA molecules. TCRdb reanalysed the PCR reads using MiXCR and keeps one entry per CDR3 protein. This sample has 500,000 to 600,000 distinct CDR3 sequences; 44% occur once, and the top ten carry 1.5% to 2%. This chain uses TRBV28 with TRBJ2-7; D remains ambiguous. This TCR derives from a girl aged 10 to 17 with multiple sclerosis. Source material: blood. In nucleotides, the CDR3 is TGTGCCAGCAGTTCCCAAAGTCGGAGAATTAAATACGAGCAGTACTTC. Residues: CASSSQSRRIKYEQYF.